The 14 T cell receptor beta chains given below trace back to one sample, sequenced in a study of T cell responses to AZD1222 COVID-19 vaccine (TCRdb year 2021). The library was produced with the immunoSEQ multiplex PCR assay. Imported from immuneACCESS, the table was reduced by TCRdb to in-frame sequences with V and J called. These copies leave out some clones; in studies compared against another copy, an unresolved V gene accounts for under half, and the cause of the remainder is not known. This sample comprises roughly 120,000 clones, 86% of them detected only once. The ten largest clones represent roughly 3.1% of the sample. The sample's time point label, decoded: about 28 days (+/-7) after the second vaccine dose. The sample was peripheral blood, taken 28 days after the second AZD1222 dose. Receptors originate from an adult who received the AZD1222 COVID-19 vaccine.

The J gene is TRBJ2-7, the V gene TRBV9; 7 nucleotides match TRBD2. Germline assignment: CDR1 SGDLS and CDR2 YYNGEE. CDR3 length: 13 residues. Germline trimming cut 3 bases from V and 6 bases from J; bases unmatched to any gene: 6. DNA for the CDR3: TGTGCCAGCAGCGCGCTAGCGGCGGCCGAGCAGTACTTC. This codes for CASSALAAAEQYF.

The rearrangement joins TRBV4-3 to TRBJ1-2; D is unresolved. The CDR3 runs to 13 residues. V lost 1 base and J lost 4, with 7 bases in between. Germline CDR1 reads LGHNA; CDR2 reads YSLEER. CDR3 nucleotides: TGCGCCAGCAGCCAAGGCGGTGCCTATGGCTACACCTTC. It encodes CASSQGGAYGYTF.

The chain has TRBV7-9 and TRBJ2-1, with a tentative D call TRBD2 (5 bases). The germline V and J ends were trimmed by 4 bases and 4 bases, with 11 bases remaining between them. The CDR3 consists of 14 residues. Per germline, CDR1 SEHNR and CDR2 FQNEAQ (reference sequence). DNA for the CDR3: TGTGCCAGCAGCTCGGGGTCTGGGTACAATGAGCAGTTCTTC. Its protein is CASSSGSGYNEQFF.

This clone is labeled medium-sized. Here the CDR3 reads CASSPGGDSTDTQYF. Here the CDR3 DNA reads TGTGCCAGCAGCCCAGGGGGGGACTCCACAGATACGCAGTATTTT. This chain joins TRBV6-2 or TRBV6-3 and TRBJ2-3, with D perhaps assigned TRBD1 or TRBD2 (7 bases each). The CDR3 runs 15 residues. V was clipped by 6 bases and J by 2 bases, with 15 bases between them. From germline, CDR1 is MNHEY and CDR2 SVGEGT.

This clone was found once. The chain employs TRBV19 and TRBJ2-3; 15 nucleotides line up with TRBD2. CDR1 and CDR2 from the germline V gene are LNHDA and SQIVND (reference sequence). This CDR3 is built from 14 residues. The J segment lost 11 bases and the V segment lost 7 bases, leaving 7 bases of the junction unmatched. Written as DNA, the CDR3 is TGTGCCAGTACCACCGGGACTAGCGGGGGGAAGCAGTATTTT. It translates to CASTTGTSGGKQYF.

The chain has TRBV19 and TRBJ2-1; D is perhaps TRBD2 (6 bases). Germline V lookup: CDR1 LNHDA, CDR2 SQIVND (reference sequence). V shed 7 bases and J shed 9 bases, with 16 bases lying between them. The CDR3 consists of 13 residues. CDR3 region: CASNGHSGSEQFF. CDR3 DNA: TGTGCCAGTAACGGCCATTCCGGGAGTGAGCAGTTCTTC.

CDR3 region: CASSFHGNQPQHF. CDR3 DNA: TGTGCCAGCAGTTTTCATGGGAATCAGCCCCAGCATTTT. The genes are TRBV12-3 or TRBV12-4 and TRBJ1-5; D unclear. Trimming shortened V by 3 bases and J by 4 bases, and 7 bases separated the two germline ends. The CDR3 has 13 residues.

The CDR3 DNA reads TGTGCCAGCAGCGTAGAGGACAGGTATGGCTACACCTTC. It translates to CASSVEDRYGYTF. V usage is TRBV9 and J usage is TRBJ1-2; TRBD1 aligns across 7 bases. The CDR3 runs to 13 residues. Germline CDR1 is SGDLS and CDR2 is YYNGEE. J gave up 5 bases and V 0 bases, and 1 base lay outside the gene matches.

The chain combines TRBV15 with TRBJ1-2; D remains ambiguous. In germline, CDR1 is LNHNV, CDR2 YYDKDF (reference sequence). CDR3 length: 13 residues. With 0 bases removed from V and 8 bases from J, the gap between germline ends came to 10 bases. The CDR3 reads CATSRDRTAGYTF. In nucleotides, the CDR3 is TGTGCCACCAGCAGAGATCGGACCGCCGGCTACACCTTC.

In DNA, the CDR3 is TGTGCCAGCAGCGGCAGGGACAGGGGGAGGTACGAGCAGTACTTC. Its protein product is CASSGRDRGRYEQYF. V is TRBV11-1 and J is TRBJ2-7; 11 bases align to TRBD1. From germline, CDR1 is SGHAT and CDR2 FQDESV (reference sequence). V lost 5 bases, J lost 4 bases, and 7 bases stayed unmatched. The CDR3 is 15 amino acids.

The chain carries TRBV30 and TRBJ1-1; D uncertain. The V end lost 0 bases, the J end lost 7 bases, and 9 bases lay between the germline ends. Germline V lookup: CDR1 GTSNPN, CDR2 SVGIG (reference sequence). This CDR3 has 12 residues. This CDR3 reads CAWSVEYGEAFF. CDR3 DNA sequence: TGTGCCTGGAGTGTAGAGTACGGTGAAGCTTTCTTT.

The gene calls are TRBV2 and TRBJ2-2; D gene unclear. With 6 bases removed from V and 4 bases from J, the gap between germline ends came to 6 bases. The CDR3 has 12 residues. Germline-derived CDR1 and CDR2 are SNHLY and FYNNEI. The CDR3 protein is CASRVFTGELFF. CDR3 sequence (DNA): TGTGCCAGCAGGGTCTTCACCGGGGAGCTGTTTTTT.

CDR3 sequence: CASSLEIKGDRQHF. The DNA of the CDR3 is TGTGCCAGCAGTTTAGAGATTAAGGGGGACCGCCAGCATTTT. The V call is TRBV28, the J call TRBJ1-5; a weak D match, TRBD1 (6 bases). V was cut by 2 bases and J by 12 bases, with 17 bases left in between. CDR1 is MDHEN and CDR2 is SYDVKM in the germline V gene. The CDR3 covers 14 residues. The entire variable domain, with the rest obtained from reference TRBV28 and TRBJ1-5, is as follows: DVKVTQSSRYLVKRTGEKVFLECVQDMDHENMFWYRQDPGLGLRLIYFSYDVKMKEKGDIPEGYSVSREKKERFSLILESASTNQTSMYLCASSLEIKGDRQHFGDGTRLSIL.

The gene calls are TRBV6-5 and TRBJ1-6; no firm D call. The CDR3 runs 14 residues. Germline V gives CDR1 MNHEY, CDR2 SVGAGI. Trimming removed 4 bases at V and 5 bases at J, with 9 bases between. CDR3 region: CASSFGRNNSPLHF. CDR3 nucleotide sequence: TGTGCCAGCAGTTTTGGTCGGAATAATTCACCCCTCCACTTT.